This T cell receptor beta chain was obtained from a study of T cells after yellow fever vaccination. V was trimmed by 2 bases and J by 11 bases, leaving 13 bases between them. In germline, CDR1 is SGHNT, CDR2 YYREEE (reference sequence). CDR3 size: 12 residues. From the 5' RACE reads, TCRdb called clonotypes with MiXCR, one entry per CDR3 protein. The sample has around 150,000 distinct CDR3 sequences; about 7% are singletons. In this sample, this clonotype turned up a few times. The chain carries TRBV5-4 and TRBJ1-1, with a possible D match to TRBD1 (6 bases). The input for sequencing was CD4+ T cells sorted from PBMCs, taken around 5 days after the first yellow fever vaccination. This receptor was identified in a man aged 18 to 30 who received the YFV17D yellow fever vaccine. CDR3 in amino acids: CASSFYRQAAFF. In DNA, the CDR3 is TGTGCCAGCAGCTTTTATAGACAGGCGGCTTTCTTT. The variable domain in full, with the rest retrieved from reference TRBV5-4 and TRBJ1-1, is ETGVTQSPTHLIKTRGQQVTLRCSSQSGHNTVSWYQQALGQGPQFIFQYYREEENGRGNFPPRFSGLQFPNYSSELNVNALELDDSALYLCASSFYRQAAFFGQGTRLTVV.